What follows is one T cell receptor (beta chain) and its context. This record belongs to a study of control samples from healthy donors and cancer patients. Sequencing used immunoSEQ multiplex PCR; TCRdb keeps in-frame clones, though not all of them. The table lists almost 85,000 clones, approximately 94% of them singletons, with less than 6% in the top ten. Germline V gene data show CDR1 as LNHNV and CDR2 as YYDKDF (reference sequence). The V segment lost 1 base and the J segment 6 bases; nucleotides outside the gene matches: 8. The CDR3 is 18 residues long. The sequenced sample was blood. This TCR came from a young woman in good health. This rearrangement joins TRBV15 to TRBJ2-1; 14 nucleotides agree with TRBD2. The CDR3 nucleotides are TGTGCCACCAGCAGAGTAACCGTGGGACTAGCGGGAGCCAATGAGCAGTTCTTC. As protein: CATSRVTVGLAGANEQFF.